This T cell receptor (beta chain) was identified in a study of radiotherapy plus CTLA-4 blockade in lung cancer. The germline CDR1 and CDR2 sequences are SGHTA and FQGTGA. The V gene end was trimmed by 0 bases and the J gene end by 5 bases; junction bases not matched to a gene: 6. The CDR3 runs to 16 residues. Generated by immunoSEQ multiplex PCR, the TCRdb table keeps only in-frame clones and is missing some. The data hold approximately 98,000 clones, with around 83% observed a single time. Study observations and caveats: Per reports, early blood T cell clone dynamics, plus interferon-beta, forecast response most strongly. Peripheral blood showed expansion of tumor-derived TCR clones after radiotherapy and ipilimumab.

For this clone: Its specificity is unknown.

The sequencing used peripheral blood, collected from a patient treated with radiotherapy plus ipilimumab. The source of this sequence is a human donor with non-small cell lung cancer who had a partial response to radiotherapy plus ipilimumab. The V and J genes are TRBV7-3 and TRBJ2-3, with 9 bases lining up with TRBD2. For the CDR3, the DNA is TGTGCCAGCAGCTTAACTGGCGGGAGGGTGGTAGATACGCAGTATTTT. This encodes CASSLTGGRVVDTQYF.